Sequencing of this T cell receptor beta chain was carried out in a study of beta chain features in type 1 diabetes. Whole-study findings and limits: For patients and controls alike, PCR might favor shorter templates to the same degree. There was a moderate but significant shortening of TCRB CDR3s in all four CD4+ subsets of Type 1 diabetes patients. Sequencing used cDNA, and cells with high TCR expression could therefore be over-represented. Junctions at VDJ sites from type 1 diabetes patients had fewer insertions and more deletions.

The isolated RNA, all of it, was reverse transcribed, so expressed TCRB transcripts were what got sequenced. The assay was immunoSEQ multiplex PCR, and TCRdb's table has in-frame clones only and misses some. The data hold over 150,000 clones, with about 9.4% observed a single time. This clone was seen only a few times. The antigen remains undetermined. The ends lost 6 bases at V and 4 bases at J; junction bases unmatched: 5. This CDR3 comprises 15 residues. Germline values: CDR1 LGHNA, CDR2 YSLEER. All of the sorted populations showed purity greater than 98%. Sequenced sample: central memory CD4+ T cells from blood. The source is a man aged 30 to 39 with type 1 diabetes. The rearrangement links TRBV4-3 to TRBJ1-5; 11 nucleotides line up with TRBD1. The CDR3 nucleotides read TGCGCCAGCAGTCGGACAGGGGGCCGAAATCAGCCCCAGCATTTT. This translates into CASSRTGGRNQPQHF.